This TCR beta chain was obtained from a study of prognosis after radiotherapy for stage I lung cancer. Multiplex PCR in two rounds served to amplify TCR beta CDR3 from genomic DNA. Initially, in first-round PCR, primers specific to each TRBV and TRBJ gene were used. TCRdb independently ran MiXCR on the multiplex PCR reads; one entry per CDR3 protein. The sample records about 36,000 distinct CDR3 sequences, 32% being singletons. Peripheral venous blood was drawn in approximately 6-milliliter volumes, with a draw taken at each of two separate time points. This clonotype has ten or more counts. Its antigen is undetermined. Germline CDR1 DFQATT, CDR2 SNEGSKA (reference sequence). This CDR3 comprises 17 residues. J was trimmed by 2 bases and V by 3 bases; bases with no gene match: 10. Study-wide results and limits: Median unique TCR clone counts of 10,088 versus 6,861 showed a fall after stereotactic body radiation therapy.

V gene TRBV20-1 combines with J gene TRBJ2-1; 10 bases map to TRBD2. Sequenced material: PBMCs, taken before or after stereotactic body radiation therapy (not recorded which). This receptor was taken from a donor over 45 with non-small cell lung cancer. CDR3 in DNA: TGCAGTGCTAGTATTGCTAGCGGGGGAATCCCCTACAATGAGCAGTTCTTC. Its protein is CSASIASGGIPYNEQFF.